This TCR beta chain was documented in a study of control samples from healthy donors and cancer patients. The table came from immunoSEQ multiplex PCR; TCRdb's copy has only in-frame clones and leaves some out. The sample yields approximately 230,000 clones, more than 65% seen once. V lost 4 bases, J lost 4 bases, and 4 bases stayed unmatched. CDR3 length equals 13 residues. Germline V gives CDR1 SGHNT, CDR2 YYREEE (reference sequence). The chain employs TRBV5-4 and TRBJ1-1; 7 bases fit TRBD1. The sequenced sample consisted of PBMCs. The sequence came from a woman aged 60-75 years with lung cancer. The CDR3 bases are TGTGCCAGCAGCCAAAGACAGGGCACTGAAGCTTTCTTT. Translation gives CASSQRQGTEAFF.